The 21 T cell receptor beta chains in this list originate from one sample, sequenced in a study of OX40 agonist ivuxolimab in advanced cancers. Generated by immunoSEQ multiplex PCR, the TCRdb table keeps only in-frame clones and is missing some. The sample carries tens of thousands of clones, about nine tenths recorded once. The input for sequencing was CD4+ or CD8+ T cells sorted from blood, taken in a trial of the OX40 agonist ivuxolimab. The receptors were sampled from an adult with an advanced solid tumor such as melanoma, head and neck, liver or kidney cancer.

The V call is TRBV5-1, the J call TRBJ2-1, with 9 bases matching TRBD2. Germline V CDR1 and CDR2: SGHRS, YFSETQ. This CDR3 is built from 18 residues. Trimming cost V 4 bases and J 6 bases; bases outside gene matches: 17. CDR3 region: CASSKGASGKLSSNEQFF. The CDR3 coding sequence is TGCGCCAGCAGCAAGGGGGCTAGCGGGAAACTTTCGAGCAATGAGCAGTTCTTC.

This chain connects TRBV6-5 to TRBJ2-1; TRBD2 aligns across 10 bases. After removal of 0 bases from V and 3 bases from J, the junction contained 2 bases not matched to a gene. The CDR3 is 16 residues long. Germline V CDR1 and CDR2: MNHEY, SVGAGI. CDR3 protein: CASSYSGLASYNEQFF. The CDR3 DNA reads TGTGCCAGCAGTTACTCGGGACTAGCGAGCTACAATGAGCAGTTCTTC.

This chain links TRBV5-1 with TRBJ2-1; 8 positions agree with TRBD1. Germline V gives CDR1 SGHRS, CDR2 YFSETQ. The CDR3 runs 14 residues. Germline trimming cut 0 bases from V and 10 bases from J; bases unmatched to any gene: 6. The chain's CDR3 is CASSLVQGAGEQFF. DNA of the CDR3: TGCGCCAGCAGCTTGGTCCAGGGGGCCGGCGAGCAGTTCTTC. The complete variable domain, with remaining parts taken from reference TRBV5-1 and TRBJ2-1, reads KAGVTQTPRYLIKTRGQQVTLSCSPISGHRSVSWYQQTPGQGLQFLFEYFSETQRNKGNFPGRFSGRQFSNSRSEMNVSTLELGDSALYLCASSLVQGAGEQFFGPGTRLTVL.

This clone has just a few counts. The V and J genes are TRBV7-9 and TRBJ2-5; D is ambiguous. The length of the CDR3 is 13 residues. The V and J ends lost 1 base and 6 bases respectively, with 9 bases between them. Germline assignment: CDR1 SEHNR and CDR2 FQNEAQ (reference sequence). The CDR3 reads CASSLDPFQTQYF. The CDR3 DNA is TGTGCCAGCAGCTTAGACCCGTTTCAGACCCAGTACTTC.

The gene calls are TRBV5-1 and TRBJ2-3; TRBD2 matches 8 bases. Germline CDR1 reads SGHRS; CDR2 reads YFSETQ. V gave up 4 bases and J gave up 1 base; unmatched junction bases: 8. The CDR3 spans 16 residues. This CDR3 is CASSGGSGTRTDTQYF. The CDR3 DNA reads as TGCGCCAGCAGCGGGGGTAGCGGGACACGCACAGATACGCAGTATTTT. Supplemented by reference TRBV5-1 and TRBJ2-3, the full variable domain reads KAGVTQTPRYLIKTRGQQVTLSCSPISGHRSVSWYQQTPGQGLQFLFEYFSETQRNKGNFPGRFSGRQFSNSRSEMNVSTLELGDSALYLCASSGGSGTRTDTQYFGPGTRLTVL.

This clone has only one observation. This chain uses TRBV5-5 with TRBJ2-7, with D possibly being TRBD2 (6 bases). Germline V CDR1 and CDR2: SGHKS, YYEKEE (reference sequence). V lost 0 bases to trimming and J lost 2 bases, with 12 bases between them. The CDR3 has 15 amino acids. The chain's CDR3 is CASSLGSGPTYEQYF. The CDR3 DNA reads TGTGCCAGCAGCTTGGGTAGCGGCCCCACCTACGAGCAGTACTTC.

This chain connects TRBV6-1 to TRBJ1-2; perhaps TRBD1 as D (5 bases). V lost 2 bases, J lost 7 bases, and 11 bases lay in between. The germline gives CDR1 MNHNS, CDR2 SASEGT. The CDR3 consists of 13 residues. CDR3 DNA sequence: TGTGCCAGCAGTGAATTTGTTGGGGGTGGCTACACCTTC. Translating gives CASSEFVGGGYTF.

The genes are TRBV19 and TRBJ1-1, with 7 positions matching TRBD1. This CDR3 is built from 16 residues. CDR1 LNHDA and CDR2 SQIVND come from the germline V gene (reference sequence). The V and J ends lost 6 bases and 0 bases, in that order; junction bases with no gene match: 10. The CDR3 region has the DNA TGTGCCAGTAGGGTACAGACAGGGAACGTGAACACTGAAGCTTTCTTT. Translating it yields CASRVQTGNVNTEAFF.

This clone showed up just once. DNA of the CDR3: TGTGCCAGTTCCAAAGCCTCCAGCGGGAGGGCCGTTGGTGAGCAGTTCTTC. It encodes CASSKASSGRAVGEQFF. This chain uses TRBV19 with TRBJ2-1; TRBD2 matches 10 bases. CDR1 is LNHDA and CDR2 is SQIVND in the germline V gene (reference sequence). The CDR3 is made up of 17 amino acids. Unmatched junction bases numbered 19, after V lost 8 bases and J lost 9 bases.

The gene calls are TRBV19 and TRBJ1-5, with D tentatively TRBD1 (6 bases). V lost 3 bases and J 6 bases, leaving 12 bases between the germline ends. This CDR3 has 14 residues. Germline CDR1 is LNHDA and CDR2 is SQIVND (reference sequence). In DNA form, the CDR3 reads TGTGCCAGTAGTATCGAACAGGGCGGTCAGCCCCAGCATTTT. Its protein product is CASSIEQGGQPQHF.

This rearrangement joins TRBV30 to TRBJ1-5; no clear D. Germline V CDR1 and CDR2: GTSNPN, SVGIG (reference sequence). The CDR3 totals 16 residues. The V end lost 0 bases, the J end lost 3 bases, and 15 bases lay between the germline ends. The CDR3 DNA reads as TGTGCCTGGAGTGTACAATTTTTGGGGAACAATCAGCCCCAGCATTTT. Translation gives CAWSVQFLGNNQPQHF.

This chain links TRBV7-2 with TRBJ1-5; D gene uncertain. V gave up 1 base and J gave up 7 bases, with 5 bases separating them. Germline V CDR1 and CDR2: SGHTA, FQGNSA. The CDR3 loop spans 12 amino acids. The CDR3 loop is CASSLEGQPQHF. DNA for the CDR3: TGTGCCAGCAGCTTAGAGGGACAGCCCCAGCATTTT.

J is TRBJ2-4 and V is TRBV19; perhaps TRBD2 as D (6 bases). Trimming shortened V by 9 bases and J by 6 bases, and 24 bases separated the two germline ends. CDR1 and CDR2 (germline): LNHDA, SQIVND (reference sequence). The CDR3 length is 16 residues. CDR3 DNA sequence: TGTGCCAGCTCACTTGTGGGATCGGGGGACCTAAACATTCAGTACTTC. Its protein is CASSLVGSGDLNIQYF.

This clone was counted a single time. This chain uses TRBV7-9 with TRBJ2-1, with D perhaps matching TRBD1 or TRBD2 (5 bases each). The CDR3 covers 14 residues. Trimming cost V 5 bases and J 3 bases, with 11 bases left between them. In germline, CDR1 is SEHNR, CDR2 FQNEAQ (reference sequence). The CDR3 DNA reads TGTGCCAGCAGCCCCCGGGACGACTACAATGAGCAGTTCTTC. It translates to CASSPRDDYNEQFF.

Here the CDR3 reads CASSAGSEGTQYF. CDR3 sequence (DNA): TGTGCCAGCAGTGCCGGGAGCGAGGGTACGCAGTATTTT. The genes are TRBV2 and TRBJ2-3, with D perhaps TRBD2 (6 bases). The V gene's germline CDR1 is SNHLY and CDR2 FYNNEI. V was clipped by 4 bases and J by 8 bases, with 13 bases between them. The CDR3 length is 13 residues. The full variable domain, with the rest looked up from reference TRBV2 and TRBJ2-3, is EPEVTQTPSHQVTQMGQEVILRCVPISNHLYFYWYRQILGQKVEFLVSFYNNEISEKSEIFDDQFSVERPDGSNFTLKIRSTKLEDSAMYFCASSAGSEGTQYFGPGTRLTVL.

V and J are TRBV6-4 and TRBJ2-1; the D gene is possibly TRBD2 (5 bases). The CDR3 loop spans 13 amino acids. Per the germline V gene, CDR1 is MRHNA and CDR2 is SNTAGT. V was cut by 3 bases and J by 9 bases, with 12 bases left in between. The CDR3 is CASSECSDCEQFF. For the CDR3, the DNA is TGTGCCAGCAGTGAATGCTCGGACTGTGAGCAGTTCTTC.

The gene calls are TRBV7-9 and TRBJ2-1; D is possibly TRBD2 (6 bases). Trimming removed 5 bases at V and 3 bases at J, with 14 bases between. Germline V CDR1 and CDR2: SEHNR, FQNEAQ (reference sequence). This CDR3 region has 15 residues. CDR3 nucleotides: TGTGCCAGCAGCCCGCCCGGGAGCAGCTACAATGAGCAGTTCTTC. Residues: CASSPPGSSYNEQFF.

The J gene is TRBJ2-7, the V gene TRBV10-3, with 9 bases lining up with TRBD1. J gave up 4 bases and V 3 bases, and 7 bases lay outside the gene matches. The CDR3 is 15 amino acids. From germline, CDR1 is ENHRY and CDR2 SYGVKD. In nucleotides, the CDR3 is TGTGCCATCAGTGACCTCACGACAGGGGGTTACGAGCAGTACTTC. This codes for CAISDLTTGGYEQYF.

This chain joins TRBV23-1 and TRBJ2-1; a possible D gene is TRBD2 (6 bases). TRBV23-1 is an open reading frame whose function is uncertain. Trimming pared 0 bases from V and 6 bases from J, leaving 15 bases between. The CDR3 covers 16 residues. This CDR3 reads CASSQSWRERSNEQFF. DNA for the CDR3: TGCGCCAGCAGTCAATCTTGGCGGGAAAGATCCAATGAGCAGTTCTTC.

The chain combines TRBV11-2 with TRBJ2-5; 7 nucleotides line up with TRBD2. The CDR3 extends over 13 amino acids. J was trimmed by 7 bases and V by 4 bases; bases with no gene match: 6. Per the germline V gene, CDR1 is SGHAT and CDR2 is FQNNGV. CDR3: CASSSDSSGTQYF. CDR3 bases: TGTGCCAGCAGCTCAGACTCTAGCGGGACCCAGTACTTC.

The J gene is TRBJ1-1, the V gene TRBV4-2; the match to TRBD1 covers 8 bases. V lost 3 bases, J lost 1 base, and 4 bases stayed unmatched. CDR3 length: 15 amino acids. Germline lookup yields CDR1 LGHNA and CDR2 YNFKEQ. CDR3 DNA sequence: TGTGCCAGCAGCCACGGGACAGGCCAGAACACTGAAGCTTTCTTT. Translating gives CASSHGTGQNTEAFF.